The T cell receptor (beta chain) under discussion was sequenced for a study of shared clonotypes between healthy human individuals. About the study: Each donor contributed plates that comprised three CD4 naive, three CD4 memory, two CD8 naive and one CD8 memory. Findings and limits, study-wide: Larger estimated richness was generally recorded for naive subsets relative to memory subsets.

The input for sorted-subset replicate PCRs was 200 ng DNA, 25,000 to 30,000 T cell genomes. Some clones are missing from TCRdb's copy, which holds only in-frame ones; the method was immunoSEQ multiplex PCR. The repertoire holds about 1.5 million clones, with around 98% as singletons. Worth noting for this clone: The target antigen is unknown.

Sequenced: naive CD4+ T cells sorted from blood. Stated subset: CD45RA+ positively selected. The TCR comes from a young man in good health.

Here the CDR3 DNA reads TGCGCCAGCAGCTCGACAGGGAATGAAGCTTTCTTT. This translates into CASSSTGNEAFF. J is TRBJ1-1 and V is TRBV23-1; TRBD1 aligns across 7 bases. TRBV23-1 counts as an open reading frame of uncertain function. The CDR3 contains 12 residues. The V and J ends lost 6 bases and 7 bases, in that order; junction bases with no gene match: 5.